The 20 T cell receptor beta chains listed next were all sequenced from one sample in a study of relationships among human T cell subsets. The T cell receptor alpha and beta CDR3 regions were amplified from mRNA by semiquantitative ARM-PCR. In ARM-PCR, communal superprimers followed tagged nested gene-specific primers for exponential amplification. TCRdb reanalysed the multiplex PCR reads using MiXCR and keeps one entry per CDR3 protein. This sample has about 15,000 distinct CDR3 sequences; around 62% occur once, and the top ten carry about 32%. The sample comprised total T cells sorted from blood. The source of these receptors is a man aged 35 to 55 in good health.

The chain's CDR3 is CASSPIGGHQPQHF. The CDR3 DNA reads TGTGCCAGCTCACCAATAGGGGGGCATCAGCCCCAGCATTTT. J is TRBJ1-5 and V is TRBV18; tentatively, D is TRBD1 (6 bases). CDR1 and CDR2 (germline): KGHSH, LQKENI. V lost 2 bases to trimming and J lost 5 bases, with 10 bases between them. The CDR3 runs 14 residues.

There are a few counts of this clonotype. The J gene is TRBJ1-5, the V gene TRBV30; TRBD1 matches at 8 bases. With V trimmed by 3 bases and J by 4 bases, 5 bases remained unmatched. The germline gives CDR1 GTSNPN, CDR2 SVGIG (reference sequence). CDR3 length: 14 amino acids. The CDR3 loop reads CAWRRQGRNQPQHF. DNA for the CDR3: TGTGCCTGGAGGAGACAGGGGAGGAATCAGCCCCAGCATTTT.

This clonotype is medium-sized (0.01 to 0.1%). The CDR3 coding sequence is TGCAGTGTAAGGCCGCGGAGCGAGCAGTACTTC. As protein: CSVRPRSEQYF. V gene TRBV20-1 combines with J gene TRBJ2-7; D gene uncertain. Trimming cost V 7 bases and J 6 bases, with 13 bases left between them. CDR3 length equals 11 residues. CDR1 DFQATT and CDR2 SNEGSKA come from the germline V gene (reference sequence).

This clonotype was seen a few times. This CDR3 reads CASSLIVFANEQYF. In nucleotides, the CDR3 is TGTGCCAGCAGCTTAATCGTGTTCGCCAACGAGCAGTACTTC. This sequence joins TRBV11-2 and TRBJ2-7; no definite D call. Germline V gene data show CDR1 as SGHAT and CDR2 as FQNNGV. V lost 2 bases and J 5 bases, leaving 13 bases between the germline ends. This CDR3 is 14 amino acids long. Variable domain in full (rest from reference TRBV11-2 and TRBJ2-7): EAGVAQSPRYKIIEKRQSVAFWCNPISGHATLYWYQQILGQGPKLLIQFQNNGVVDDSQLPKDRFSAERLKGVDSTLKIQPAKLEDSAVYLCASSLIVFANEQYFGPGTRLTVT.

A few counts support this clonotype. This chain connects TRBV6-6 to TRBJ2-5; 11 bases match TRBD1. The CDR3 totals 14 residues. CDR1 is MNHNY and CDR2 is SVGAGI in the germline V gene (reference sequence). The V gene end was trimmed by 6 bases and the J gene end by 4 bases; junction bases not matched to a gene: 4. This chain's CDR3 is CASRPGQGAETQYF. The CDR3 nucleotides are TGTGCCAGCAGGCCCGGACAGGGGGCAGAGACCCAGTACTTC.

The rearrangement links TRBV12-3 or TRBV12-4 to TRBJ2-5; 7 bases fit TRBD2. The trim removed 4 bases at V and 1 base at J, leaving 0 bases unmatched. CDR3 length equals 13 residues. CDR3 in amino acids: CASSWEGQETQYF. The CDR3 nucleotides read TGTGCCAGCAGTTGGGAGGGCCAAGAGACCCAGTACTTC.

This rearrangement joins TRBV28 to TRBJ2-5; no clear D. V lost 9 bases and J lost 5, with 19 bases in between. The CDR3 is 14 residues long. The germline CDR1 and CDR2 sequences are MDHEN and SYDVKM. The DNA for the CDR3 is TGTGCCAGAATTATAGCAGCATACTGGGAGACCCAGTACTTC. Protein product: CARIIAAYWETQYF.

CDR3 in DNA: TGCGCCAGCAGCTTCGGGAACACTGAAGCTTTCTTT. It yields the protein CASSFGNTEAFF. The rearrangement links TRBV5-1 to TRBJ1-1; D uncertain. This CDR3 is 12 amino acids long. V dropped 2 bases and J dropped 1 base, with 3 bases sitting between them. Germline V gives CDR1 SGHRS, CDR2 YFSETQ.

With regard to this clonotype: At one end the junction does not follow the germline gene, possibly because of a read error. The CDR3 loop is CASRRTRGLPRGEETRYF. CDR3 bases: TGTGCCAGCAGACGCACCCGAGGGTTACCGCGAGGAGAAGAGACCCGGTACTTC. This chain joins TRBV2 and TRBJ2-5, with D possibly TRBD2 on 5 matching bases. The CDR3 is 18 residues long. Germline-derived CDR1 and CDR2 are SNHLY and FYNNEI.

The chain is built from TRBV10-2 and TRBJ2-1; perhaps D is TRBD1 or TRBD2 (5 bases each). V was pared by 6 bases and J by 7 bases, with 10 bases between. The CDR3 extends over 12 amino acids. Germline V gene data show CDR1 as WSHSY and CDR2 as SAAADI. The CDR3 region is CASRPGRNEQFF. CDR3 bases: TGCGCCAGCAGGCCGGGGCGGAATGAGCAGTTCTTC.

This clonotype has more than one count but fewer than ten. CDR3 protein: CASSPFLAGGPGELFF. The CDR3 DNA reads as TGCGCCAGCAGCCCTTTCCTAGCGGGAGGGCCCGGGGAGCTGTTTTTT. V gene TRBV4-1 combines with J gene TRBJ2-2, with 12 bases that match TRBD2. Per germline, CDR1 MGHRA and CDR2 YSYEKL. V lost 4 bases, J lost 6 bases, and 6 bases stayed unmatched. The CDR3 sequence is 16 residues long.

The chain is built from TRBV6-5 and TRBJ1-1; 7 bases line up with TRBD1. V was pared by 4 bases and J by 4 bases, with 6 bases of the junction left unmatched. CDR1 and CDR2 from the germline V gene are MNHEY and SVGAGI. This CDR3 comprises 14 residues. The CDR3 DNA follows: TGTGCCAGCAGTTGGGCAGGGGGACGCACTGAAGCTTTCTTT. Protein sequence: CASSWAGGRTEAFF.

V and J are TRBV27 and TRBJ2-5; 12 nucleotides line up with TRBD2. Germline V gene data show CDR1 as MNHEY and CDR2 as SMNVEV (reference sequence). Unmatched junction bases numbered 5, after V lost 4 bases and J lost 5 bases. This CDR3 has 15 amino acids. CDR3 residues: CASSSTSGSRETQYF. The CDR3 DNA reads TGTGCCAGCAGTTCGACTAGCGGGAGTCGGGAGACCCAGTACTTC.

This chain joins TRBV5-1 and TRBJ2-7; no clear D. Germline CDR1 reads SGHRS; CDR2 reads YFSETQ. The CDR3 covers 13 residues. V lost 0 bases, J lost 0 bases, and 4 bases lay in between. The CDR3 DNA is TGCGCCAGCAGCTTGGAGGGCTCCTACGAGCAGTACTTC. It specifies CASSLEGSYEQYF. Combining the CDR3 with reference TRBV5-1 and TRBJ2-7 gives the whole variable domain KAGVTQTPRYLIKTRGQQVTLSCSPISGHRSVSWYQQTPGQGLQFLFEYFSETQRNKGNFPGRFSGRQFSNSRSEMNVSTLELGDSALYLCASSLEGSYEQYFGPGTRLTVT.

The genes are TRBV5-5 and TRBJ2-3; 9 bases line up with TRBD2. V shed 0 bases and J 4 bases; nucleotides not matched to a gene: 3. Germline CDR1 and CDR2: SGHKS and YYEKEE (reference sequence). This CDR3 has 15 amino acids. CDR3 sequence reads: CASSLGTSVADTQYF. In nucleotides, the CDR3 is TGTGCCAGCAGCTTGGGGACTAGCGTGGCAGATACGCAGTATTTT.

The DNA for the CDR3 is TGTGCCAGCAGCCCACTACAGGGGCCAAGTGGGGAGACCCAGTACTTC. Protein product: CASSPLQGPSGETQYF. The chain is built from TRBV11-2 and TRBJ2-5; 7 bases are shared with TRBD1. Germline CDR1 SGHAT, CDR2 FQNNGV. The CDR3 spans 16 residues. V lost 5 bases to trimming and J lost 5 bases; unmatched junction nucleotides: 14.

This clonotype was seen a few times. This chain connects TRBV13 to TRBJ1-1; possibly TRBD1 for D (5 bases). This CDR3 has 17 residues. Germline V gene data show CDR1 as PRHDT and CDR2 as FYEKMQ (reference sequence). V dropped 1 base and J dropped 1 base, with 16 bases sitting between them. The CDR3 sequence is CASSLALYPGGNTEAFF. The CDR3 DNA sequence: TGTGCCAGCAGCTTAGCACTTTATCCGGGGGGGAACACTGAAGCTTTCTTT. The whole variable domain, filled in from reference TRBV13 and TRBJ1-1, reads AAGVIQSPRHLIKEKRETATLKCYPIPRHDTVYWYQQGPGQDPQFLISFYEKMQSDKGSIPDRFSAQQFSDYHSELNMSSLELGDSALYFCASSLALYPGGNTEAFFGQGTRLTVV.

The chain joins TRBV28 to TRBJ2-7; D unclear. The CDR3 spans 12 residues. The V end lost 3 bases, the J end lost 2 bases, and 5 bases lay between the germline ends. The V gene's germline CDR1 is MDHEN and CDR2 SYDVKM. The CDR3 DNA reads TGTGCCAGCAGTTTGTCAACCTACGAGCAGTACTTC. Translation gives CASSLSTYEQYF.

V is TRBV20-1 and J is TRBJ2-7; the D gene is possibly TRBD2 (6 bases). Germline CDR1 is DFQATT and CDR2 is SNEGSKA (reference sequence). V was shortened by 4 bases and J by 4 bases, with 17 bases between the two germline ends. CDR3 size: 14 residues. As DNA, the CDR3 is TGCAGTGCTACCGCCGGGGGAGACGGGTACGAGCAGTACTTC. Translated, it gives CSATAGGDGYEQYF.

V is TRBV10-3 and J is TRBJ2-7, with D uncertain. This CDR3 comprises 13 residues. From germline, CDR1 is ENHRY and CDR2 SYGVKD. Deletions cut 2 bases from V and 3 bases from J, with 8 bases between. CDR3 nucleotides: TGTGCCATCAGTGAGGCATCTTACTACGAGCAGTACTTC. It translates to CAISEASYYEQYF.